The 6 T cell receptor beta chains in this list originate from one sample, sequenced in a study of blood T cell repertoires in COVID-19. The table came from immunoSEQ multiplex PCR; TCRdb's copy has only in-frame clones and leaves some out. Of 160,000 or so clones listed, less than 90% are singletons. The sample consisted of PBMCs or T cells enriched from blood (not recorded which). The receptors shown here come from a human donor with acute COVID-19. The donor label of this sample is uncertain.

The chain employs TRBV11-1 and TRBJ2-7, with D possibly TRBD2 on 6 matching bases. The V end was cut by 2 bases, the J end by 6 bases, with 8 bases between. Germline CDR1 is SGHAT and CDR2 is FQDESV (reference sequence). The CDR3 has 12 residues. CDR3 sequence: CASSLSGVEQYF. DNA for the CDR3: TGTGCCAGCAGCTTATCGGGGGTCGAGCAGTACTTC.

The chain joins TRBV5-8 to TRBJ1-5; 10 nucleotides line up with TRBD1. The CDR3 sequence is 16 residues long. In germline, CDR1 is SGHTS, CDR2 YDEGEE. J lost 0 bases, V lost 2 bases, and 2 bases had no gene match. CDR3 nucleotides: TGTGCCAGCAGCTTCGGGACAGGGGATAGCAATCAGCCCCAGCATTTT. Its protein product is CASSFGTGDSNQPQHF.

The rearrangement uses TRBV19 and TRBJ1-1; 7 nucleotides agree with TRBD1. Per germline, CDR1 LNHDA and CDR2 SQIVND (reference sequence). Trimming cost V 6 bases and J 1 base; bases outside gene matches: 5. This CDR3 has 14 amino acids. For the CDR3, the DNA is TGTGCCAGTAGCCAGGGGACAGCGAACACTGAAGCTTTCTTT. Translating gives CASSQGTANTEAFF.

The V and J genes are TRBV19 and TRBJ1-2; D gene ambiguous. Trimming cost V 1 base and J 6 bases, with 9 bases left between them. Germline V gives CDR1 LNHDA, CDR2 SQIVND (reference sequence). The CDR3 covers 13 residues. The CDR3 DNA reads as TGTGCCAGTAGTATAGTGGCAGATGATGGCTACACCTTC. This encodes CASSIVADDGYTF.

The rearrangement links TRBV11-3 to TRBJ2-2; 8 nucleotides line up with TRBD2. Trimming at V came to 0 bases and at J to 0 bases, leaving 6 bases not matched to a gene. Germline values: CDR1 SGHNT, CDR2 YENEEA. CDR3 length: 18 residues. In nucleotides, the CDR3 is TGTGCCAGCAGCTTAGAACGGCTAGCGGGTGCGAACACCGGGGAGCTGTTTTTT. Amino acid sequence: CASSLERLAGANTGELFF.

The chain uses TRBV7-9 and TRBJ2-3; weak D call: TRBD2 (6 bases). Germline CDR1 is SEHNR and CDR2 is FQNEAQ (reference sequence). The V end lost 6 bases, the J end lost 4 bases, and 14 bases lay between the germline ends. The CDR3 totals 14 residues. Here the CDR3 DNA reads TGTGCCAGCAGTCCCCGGGGGATGGCAGATACGCAGTATTTT. As protein: CASSPRGMADTQYF.